This T cell receptor beta chain was identified in a study of blood T cell repertoires in COVID-19. Overall study context: Whether acute or convalescent, the COVID-19 samples came from the United States, Italy and Spain. Sources were T cells, B-cell-depleted T cells, or PBMCs; the material itself was cDNA or gDNA.

Per the original methods: The authors estimated nucleated cell counts from reference gene primer amplification. The method was immunoSEQ multiplex PCR; TCRdb's version includes in-frame clones alone and lacks a portion of them. V and J calls plus clone size are reproduced from that table; the DNA served to infer D and trimming. This sample has around 180,000 clones, with about 85% found just once. V lost 5 bases to trimming and J lost 7 bases; unmatched junction nucleotides: 8. The CDR3 has 16 residues. Germline V lookup: CDR1 MNHNY, CDR2 SVGAGI (reference sequence). This clonotype was sampled from a woman of 80 years or more with acute or convalescent COVID-19. The rearrangement uses TRBV6-6 and TRBJ2-1; 13 bases map to TRBD2. The specimen was peripheral blood. This chain's CDR3 is CASSPRLAGGQNEQFF. CDR3 sequence (DNA): TGTGCCAGCAGTCCCCGACTAGCGGGGGGCCAGAATGAGCAGTTCTTC.